These 21 T cell receptor beta chains came from one sample sequenced in a study of blood T cells in healthy people across ages. Primers used in a second PCR of about 6 to 11 cycles were a sample-barcoded 5' primer and a J-beta primer mix. TCRdb re-called the 5' RACE reads with MiXCR, one entry per CDR3 protein. The profile shows roughly 680,000 distinct CDR3 sequences, over 40% of them singletons. The specimen was blood. These receptors originate from a woman aged 80 or over in good health.

This clonotype was seen repeatedly, ten times or more. The chain carries TRBV27 and TRBJ2-7, with 9 nucleotides matching TRBD1. The junction had 4 bases not matched to a gene; V was cut back by 5 bases and J by 2 bases. Germline V CDR1 and CDR2: MNHEY, SMNVEV (reference sequence). CDR3 length: 14 amino acids. CDR3 in amino acids: CASSETGGAYEQYF. The DNA of the CDR3 is TGTGCCAGCAGTGAGACAGGGGGAGCCTACGAGCAGTACTTC.

The chain combines TRBV25-1 with TRBJ1-2, with a possible D match to TRBD1 (5 bases). The CDR3 is 16 amino acids. Germline V gene sequence: CDR1 MGHDK, CDR2 SYGVNS. The V and J ends lost 3 bases and 7 bases respectively, with 21 bases between them. DNA for the CDR3: TGTGCCAGCAGTGATCCGAGCAGGGAGGCGGTTCGTGGCTACACCTTC. Encoded protein: CASSDPSREAVRGYTF.

The V call is TRBV2, the J call TRBJ2-7; 9 positions match TRBD1. Per germline, CDR1 SNHLY and CDR2 FYNNEI. J lost 2 bases, V lost 2 bases, and 4 bases had no gene match. The CDR3 sequence is 15 residues long. The DNA of the CDR3 is TGTGCCAGCAGTGAAAACAGGGGGCGAGCCTACGAGCAGTACTTC. It specifies CASSENRGRAYEQYF.

The genes are TRBV20-1 and TRBJ2-1; D remains ambiguous. Trimming stripped 5 bases from V and 4 bases from J, with 12 bases between. CDR3 size: 13 residues. Germline V gives CDR1 DFQATT, CDR2 SNEGSKA (reference sequence). CDR3 in amino acids: CSAVNRAYNEQFF. Here the CDR3 DNA reads TGCAGTGCTGTCAACAGAGCTTACAATGAGCAGTTCTTC.

The genes are TRBV28 and TRBJ2-1; tentative D call: TRBD2 (6 bases). The CDR3 spans 18 residues. From germline, CDR1 is MDHEN and CDR2 SYDVKM. V was trimmed by 3 bases and J by 13 bases, leaving 31 bases between them. The CDR3 bases are TGTGCCAGCAGTTTGTCCCCGCGGGGCAGGAGCACTCAAGAGACCCAGTTCTTC. Encoded protein: CASSLSPRGRSTQETQFF.

The chain joins TRBV25-1 to TRBJ2-2; D uncertain. Germline CDR1 and CDR2: MGHDK and SYGVNS. The CDR3 extends over 13 amino acids. V was cut by 8 bases and J by 7 bases, with 14 bases left in between. The CDR3 reads CASEVPGIGELFF. For the CDR3, the DNA is TGTGCCAGCGAGGTGCCCGGCATCGGGGAGCTGTTTTTT.

DNA of the CDR3: TGTGCCAGCAGCTTAAGCAACAGGGAGGGCAATCAGCCCCAGCATTTT. Translation: CASSLSNREGNQPQHF. This chain connects TRBV11-2 to TRBJ1-5, with a weak D call TRBD1 (6 bases). V was trimmed by 2 bases and J by 2 bases, leaving 13 bases between them. Germline CDR1 reads SGHAT; CDR2 reads FQNNGV. The CDR3 covers 16 residues.

There are many counts of this clonotype. This chain connects TRBV7-8 to TRBJ2-1; D may be TRBD1 or TRBD2 (5 bases each). Germline V lookup: CDR1 SGHVS, CDR2 FQNEAQ. CDR3 length: 16 amino acids. V was pared by 7 bases and J by 6 bases, with 22 bases between. The CDR3 loop is CASIGRRDPPPNEQFF. CDR3 nucleotide sequence: TGTGCCAGCATCGGCAGAAGGGACCCCCCGCCCAATGAGCAGTTCTTC.

A note on this clonotype: This may come from a read error, since a much larger clone is one base off. The chain is built from TRBV20-1 and TRBJ1-6, with TRBD1 matching over 9 bases. The CDR3 consists of 13 residues. Trimming at V came to 6 bases and at J to 11 bases, leaving 8 bases not matched to a gene. Germline assignment: CDR1 DFQATT and CDR2 SNEGSKA (reference sequence). The CDR3 is CSARDRVNTPLHF. CDR3 coding DNA: TGCAGTGCGCGGGACAGGGTAAATACACCCCTCCACTTT.

This clonotype showed up many times. V usage is TRBV20-1 and J usage is TRBJ2-1; the match to TRBD1 covers 9 bases. Trimming at V came to 5 bases and at J to 4 bases, leaving 12 bases not matched to a gene. The CDR3 consists of 16 residues. CDR1 is DFQATT and CDR2 is SNEGSKA in the germline V gene (reference sequence). CDR3 in amino acids: CSASSLTGGNYNEQFF. CDR3 DNA: TGCAGTGCTTCGAGCCTGACAGGGGGAAATTACAATGAGCAGTTCTTC.

This clonotype came up a few times. The chain recombines TRBV12-3 or TRBV12-4 with TRBJ1-1; D gene ambiguous. The V and J ends lost 6 bases and 0 bases respectively, with 17 bases between them. The CDR3 totals 16 residues. Here the CDR3 reads CASSVRRRALNTEAFF. In nucleotides, the CDR3 is TGTGCCAGCAGCGTTAGGAGAAGGGCCTTGAACACTGAAGCTTTCTTT.

This clonotype was picked up one time. The chain carries TRBV15 and TRBJ2-5; 7 positions match TRBD2. The V gene end was trimmed by 2 bases and the J gene end by 10 bases; junction bases not matched to a gene: 13. The CDR3 runs 15 residues. Germline V gene sequence: CDR1 LNHNV, CDR2 YYDKDF (reference sequence). CDR3 protein: CATSRRVDNRDYQYF. CDR3 nucleotide sequence: TGTGCCACCAGCAGAAGAGTGGACAACCGGGACTACCAGTACTTC.

This clonotype was picked up many times. One end of the junction does not line up with germline, which may come from a read error. The chain is built from TRBV5-1 and TRBJ2-5, with 8 bases matching TRBD1. CDR1 is SGHRS and CDR2 is YFSETQ in the germline V gene. The CDR3 extends over 15 amino acids. CDR3 residues: CASTLTGTGQETQYF. The CDR3 nucleotides are TGCGCCAGCACCTTGACCGGGACAGGCCAAGAGACCCAGTACTTC.

For this clonotype: Since a much larger clone is just one base distant, this may be a read error. The rearrangement uses TRBV20-1 and TRBJ2-1, with 8 bases lining up with TRBD2. The germline CDR1 and CDR2 sequences are DFQATT and SNEGSKA (reference sequence). This CDR3 is built from 16 residues. Trimming took 6 bases from V and 0 from J; bases not matched to a gene: 10. This CDR3 is CSASRLAILSYNEQFF. DNA for the CDR3: TGCAGTGCCTCCCGACTAGCGATACTCTCCTACAATGAGCAGTTCTTC.

V usage is TRBV29-1 and J usage is TRBJ2-7; TRBD1 matches 9 bases. V lost 7 bases and J lost 3; bases outside the gene matches: 10. The CDR3 extends over 14 amino acids. Germline V lookup: CDR1 SQVTM, CDR2 ANQGSEA. This CDR3 reads CSAGEGQGGYEQYF. CDR3 sequence (DNA): TGCAGCGCCGGCGAGGGACAGGGAGGCTACGAGCAGTACTTC.

The V call is TRBV6-2 or TRBV6-3, the J call TRBJ2-1; no clear D gene. The CDR3 sequence is 12 residues long. CDR1 MNHEY and CDR2 SVGEGT come from the germline V gene. V lost 6 bases, J lost 8 bases, and 11 bases lay in between. This chain's CDR3 is CASSAHWDEQFF. CDR3 coding DNA: TGTGCCAGCAGCGCCCATTGGGATGAGCAGTTCTTC.

CDR3 protein: CSALLPGQSNQPQHF. CDR3 DNA: TGCAGCGCCCTCCTCCCGGGCCAAAGCAATCAGCCCCAGCATTTT. The rearrangement links TRBV29-1 to TRBJ1-5; D gene ambiguous. There are 15 residues in the CDR3. Per the germline V gene, CDR1 is SQVTM and CDR2 is ANQGSEA. Trimming took off 7 bases at V and 1 base at J, with 17 bases between the two ends.

This clonotype was seen a handful of times. The chain is built from TRBV12-3 or TRBV12-4 and TRBJ2-1; tentative D call: TRBD2 (5 bases). The ends were cut back, 5 bases at V and 1 base at J, with 18 bases in the middle. The CDR3 has 17 residues. This CDR3 reads CASSTRAAVLSYNEQFF. For the CDR3, the DNA is TGTGCCAGCAGTACGAGGGCCGCTGTACTTTCCTACAATGAGCAGTTCTTC.

Remarks on this clonotype: A much larger clone is a single base away; this may be a read error. The chain employs TRBV7-2 and TRBJ2-3; D is undetermined. The CDR3 runs to 13 residues. Germline CDR1 is SGHTA and CDR2 is FQGNSA. Trimming removed 5 bases at V and 2 bases at J, with 8 bases between. In nucleotides, the CDR3 is TGTACCAGCAGCGGGAAGTTCACAGATACGCAGTATTTT. As protein: CTSSGKFTDTQYF.

The V call is TRBV14, the J call TRBJ1-1; a possible D gene is TRBD1 (6 bases). Deletions cut 4 bases from V and 4 bases from J, with 10 bases between. The CDR3 totals 13 residues. The germline gives CDR1 SGHDN, CDR2 FVKESK. The CDR3 bases are TGTGCCAGCAGCCCGGGGGGCCTCACTGAAGCTTTCTTT. Translated, it gives CASSPGGLTEAFF.

The chain uses TRBV29-1 and TRBJ1-2, with 9 positions matching TRBD1. After removal of 4 bases from V and 2 bases from J, the junction contained 8 bases not matched to a gene. This CDR3 spans 15 amino acids. Germline V gene data show CDR1 as SQVTM and CDR2 as ANQGSEA. The CDR3, as DNA: TGCAGCGTTGCCCAGTGGGACAGGGTGAACTATGGCTACACCTTC. Amino acid sequence: CSVAQWDRVNYGYTF.